The 10 T cell receptor beta chains given below trace back to one sample, sequenced in a study of CD4 T cell repertoires in COVID-19. Generated by immunoSEQ multiplex PCR, the TCRdb table keeps only in-frame clones and is missing some. Of some 600 clones in the sample, 24% were seen once. The antigens these receptors bind are not known. Specimen: memory CD4+ T cells, cultured in vitro, collected after recovery from COVID-19. The source of these receptors is a human donor who had COVID-19.

Judged by abundance, this clone is medium-sized (0.01 to 0.1%). The chain carries TRBV20-1 and TRBJ2-7; 7 positions agree with TRBD1. Germline V gene lookup returns CDR1 DFQATT and CDR2 SNEGSKA (reference sequence). V lost 5 bases, J lost 7 bases, and 5 bases stayed unmatched. The length of the CDR3 is 11 residues. The CDR3 here is CSARTGWEQYF. DNA for the CDR3: TGCAGTGCTCGGACAGGCTGGGAGCAGTACTTC.

This clone was seen more than once but under ten times. The chain links TRBV28 to TRBJ2-1; TRBD1 agrees at 8 bases. CDR1 is MDHEN, CDR2 SYDVKM, per germline. With 2 bases clipped from V and 6 bases from J, the junction kept 6 bases outside the gene matches. The CDR3 is 15 amino acids. The CDR3 DNA sequence: TGTGCCAGCAGTTTAATGCAGGGGGCAATCAATGAGCAGTTCTTC. This gives the protein CASSLMQGAINEQFF.

This chain joins TRBV27 and TRBJ1-2, with D perhaps TRBD1 (5 bases). Trimming removed 8 bases at V and 6 bases at J, with 19 bases between. CDR1 MNHEY and CDR2 SMNVEV come from the germline V gene (reference sequence). The CDR3 spans 14 residues. CDR3 sequence: CASGAGRMAHGYTF. The CDR3 nucleotides are TGTGCCAGCGGCGCAGGGAGAATGGCTCATGGCTACACCTTC.

The V and J genes are TRBV19 and TRBJ2-7; D is uncertain. V was pared by 5 bases and J by 4 bases, with 18 bases between. The length of the CDR3 is 15 residues. In germline, CDR1 is LNHDA, CDR2 SQIVND (reference sequence). The CDR3 is CASSAQGKGFYEQYF. In DNA, the CDR3 is TGTGCCAGTAGTGCGCAAGGGAAGGGATTTTACGAGCAGTACTTC. Full variable domain (missing parts from reference TRBV19 and TRBJ2-7): DGGITQSPKYLFRKEGQNVTLSCEQNLNHDAMYWYRQDPGQGLRLIYYSQIVNDFQKGDIAEGYSVSREKKESFPLTVTSAQKNPTAFYLCASSAQGKGFYEQYFGPGTRLTVT.

This clone was recorded a few times. The chain is built from TRBV7-2 and TRBJ2-7, with 9 bases lining up with TRBD1. Germline assignment: CDR1 SGHTA and CDR2 FQGNSA. The CDR3 spans 17 residues. Trimming took 2 bases from V and 2 from J; bases not matched to a gene: 10. CDR3: CASSLKAGTGTPYEQYF. The CDR3 region has the DNA TGTGCCAGCAGCTTAAAGGCCGGGACAGGGACTCCCTACGAGCAGTACTTC.

The chain couples TRBV7-3 to TRBJ1-1; no reliable D call. The CDR3 has 13 amino acids. Germline V lookup: CDR1 SGHTA, CDR2 FQGTGA. The V end lost 1 base, the J end lost 1 base, and 4 bases lay between the germline ends. CDR3 sequence: CASSLRENTEAFF. The CDR3 DNA follows: TGTGCCAGCAGCTTAAGGGAGAACACTGAAGCTTTCTTT. Based on the CDR3 plus reference TRBV7-3 and TRBJ1-1, the full variable domain is GAGVSQTPSNKVTEKGKYVELRCDPISGHTALYWYRQSLGQGPEFLIYFQGTGAADDSGLPNDRFFAVRPEGSVSTLKIQRTERGDSAVYLCASSLRENTEAFFGQGTRLTVV.

This clone is medium-sized. The chain recombines TRBV12-3 or TRBV12-4 with TRBJ1-1; D not resolved. The CDR3 is 13 amino acids. V was cut by 5 bases and J by 4 bases, with 11 bases left in between. CDR3 region: CASSVVSGTEAFF. CDR3 nucleotides: TGTGCCAGCAGTGTCGTAAGTGGCACTGAAGCTTTCTTT.

As concerns this clone: A much larger clone differs by one base, so this may be a read error. The chain couples TRBV11-3 to TRBJ1-1; 7 positions agree with TRBD1. The CDR3 is made up of 13 amino acids. The V gene's germline CDR1 is SGHNT and CDR2 YENEEA. J lost 9 bases, V lost 5 bases, and 9 bases had no gene match. The DNA for the CDR3 is TGTGCCAGCAGCACCGTGACAGGGACTAAAGCTTTCTTT. Amino acid sequence: CASSTVTGTKAFF.

The chain recombines TRBV11-2 with TRBJ2-1; D not certain. Trimming removed 2 bases at V and 7 bases at J, with 9 bases between. Germline loops: CDR1 SGHAT, CDR2 FQNNGV. CDR3 length equals 13 residues. The CDR3 DNA follows: TGTGCCAGCAGCTTAAATGGGAATAATGAGCAGTTCTTC. This codes for CASSLNGNNEQFF.

This chain uses TRBV7-2 with TRBJ2-2; D unresolved. With 5 bases removed from V and 0 bases from J, the gap between germline ends came to 13 bases. This CDR3 spans 16 amino acids. CDR1 SGHTA and CDR2 FQGNSA come from the germline V gene. CDR3 protein: CASSPQQFANTGELFF. The CDR3 DNA follows: TGTGCCAGCAGCCCCCAACAGTTCGCGAACACCGGGGAGCTGTTTTTT.